This TCR beta chain was identified during a study of cytomegalovirus exposure and HLA in healthy donors. Study outcomes and limitations: Roughly uniform depth of sequencing across donors was assumed in presence/absence analyses. HLA restriction was apparent for most CMV-associated TCR beta chains in a later analysis.

Germline-derived CDR1 and CDR2 are MNHEY and SMNVEV (reference sequence). The CDR3 is 17 amino acids. V trimming: 2 bases; J trimming: 5 bases; junction bases outside the gene matches: 10. With regard to this clone: Its antigen remains unidentified.

PCR used 60 Vbeta primers and 13 Jbeta primers. The method was immunoSEQ multiplex PCR; TCRdb's version includes in-frame clones alone and lacks a portion of them. The repertoire has 160,000 or so clones, roughly 83% of them found once; the top ten carry around 0.93%. The receptor was derived from a man aged 30-40 years in good health and CMV-seronegative. The genes are TRBV27 and TRBJ2-1; 9 bases agree with TRBD2. Sequenced material: PBMCs. The DNA for the CDR3 is TGTGCCAGCAGTTTAATTTTCGGCGGGGGGGGAGACAATGAGCAGTTCTTC. It is translated as CASSLIFGGGGDNEQFF.